Presented here are 5 T cell receptor beta chains from one specimen sequenced in a study of blood T cells in healthy people across ages. Through a sample-barcoded 5' primer and a J-beta primer mix, a second PCR was run for roughly 6 to 12 cycles. TCRdb independently ran MiXCR on the 5' RACE reads; one entry per CDR3 protein. This sample carries about 810,000 distinct CDR3 sequences, approximately 35% of them seen once, and the ten largest clones take 10% to 15%. Material for sequencing was blood. These receptors originate from a man between 18 and 29 years old in good health.

The chain recombines TRBV5-1 with TRBJ2-5, with a possible D match to TRBD1 (5 bases). Germline CDR1 is SGHRS and CDR2 is YFSETQ. The CDR3 loop spans 15 amino acids. The V gene lost 0 bases and the J gene lost 4 bases, with 13 bases spanning the gap. The DNA of the CDR3 is TGCGCCAGCAGCTTGGAAGGGGCTCTAGGAGAGACCCAGTACTTC. It translates to CASSLEGALGETQYF.

The chain is built from TRBV20-1 and TRBJ2-7; D is unclear. Germline lookup yields CDR1 DFQATT and CDR2 SNEGSKA (reference sequence). This CDR3 is built from 12 residues. Trimming shortened V by 2 bases and J by 4 bases, and 9 bases separated the two germline ends. The CDR3 is CSARTNWYEQYF. DNA for the CDR3: TGCAGTGCTAGAACTAATTGGTACGAGCAGTACTTC.

On this clonotype: A much bigger clone sits one base away, suggesting this may be a read error. V usage is TRBV20-1 and J usage is TRBJ2-1; TRBD1 matches at 10 bases. Germline V lookup: CDR1 DFQATT, CDR2 SNEGSKA (reference sequence). The CDR3 runs 17 residues. The CDR3, as DNA: TGCAGTGCGACCGGGACAGGGGTGCCGAGCTCCCACAATGAGCAGTTCTTC. This codes for CSATGTGVPSSHNEQFF.

This chain links TRBV12-3 or TRBV12-4 with TRBJ1-5; tentative D call: TRBD1 (5 bases). This CDR3 has 13 amino acids. The V end lost 6 bases, the J end lost 6 bases, and 12 bases lay between the germline ends. The CDR3 is CASRARGVQPQHF. The CDR3 region has the DNA TGTGCCAGCAGGGCCCGGGGGGTTCAGCCCCAGCATTTT.

This chain uses TRBV27 with TRBJ2-1, with 9 bases fitting TRBD2. The closer fit of TRBJ2-7 to the DNA end suggests the J call may be wrong. Germline CDR1 MNHEY, CDR2 SMNVEV (reference sequence). The CDR3 is 16 amino acids. CDR3 sequence reads: CASSPALAGRYNEQYF. The CDR3, as DNA: TGTGCCAGCAGCCCAGCCCTAGCGGGGCGATACAATGAGCAGTACTTC.